A selection of T cell receptor beta chains follows, all from one sample in a study of T cells in Graves' hyperthyroidism and ophthalmopathy. A single record per CDR3 protein comes from TCRdb applying MiXCR to the multiplex PCR reads. The sample includes 400,000 to 500,000 distinct CDR3 sequences, about 15% seen only once; the top ten take less than 20%. Material for sequencing was blood. All receptors derive from a woman in her late teens or twenties with Graves' hyperthyroidism. The CDR3 runs from the conserved cysteine through the conserved F or W. D genes are given only for firm matches. For some rows the clone size is stated as once, few or many, or as a class when expanded; others skip it.

clone_size j_call v_call d_call cdr3_aa cdr3_nt
. TRBJ1-5 TRBV14 . CASSQSRNSPQHF TGTGCCAGCAGCCAATCGCGCAACTCGCCCCAGCATTTT
. TRBJ2-5 TRBV5-1 . CASSLAYGVMETQYF TGCGCCAGCAGCTTGGCCTATGGGGTTATGGAGACCCAGTACTTC
. TRBJ2-2 TRBV7-9 . CASSLELFF TGTGCCAGCAGCCTTGAGCTGTTTTTT
few TRBJ1-2 TRBV25-1 TRBD1 CASSEFGTDYNYGYTF TGTGCCAGCAGTGAATTCGGGACAGACTATAACTATGGCTACACCTTC
. TRBJ2-3 TRBV7-9 TRBD2 CASSPKRTSGREEVGQYF TGTGCCAGCAGCCCCAAGCGGACTAGCGGGAGAGAAGAAGTGGGGCAGTATTTT
. TRBJ1-1 TRBV6-6 . CASSYADSYTEAFF TGTGCCAGCAGTTACGCCGACTCGTACACTGAAGCTTTCTTT
. TRBJ2-7 TRBV27 TRBD1 CASSYRQGPWEQYF TGTGCCAGCAGTTACCGACAGGGGCCCTGGGAGCAGTACTTC
. TRBJ2-1 TRBV7-2 TRBD2 CASSFVGGSSYNEQFF TGTGCCAGCAGCTTCGTCGGGGGGAGCTCCTACAATGAGCAGTTCTTC
many TRBJ2-7 TRBV4-1 TRBD2 CASSHGLAGYEQYF TGCGCCAGCAGCCATGGGTTAGCGGGATACGAGCAGTACTTC
many TRBJ2-5 TRBV30 . CAWGGPLYQETQYF TGTGCCTGGGGGGGGCCCCTTTACCAAGAGACCCAGTACTTC
many TRBJ2-5 TRBV30 TRBD2 CAWSRGLEQETQYF TGTGCCTGGAGTAGGGGACTAGAACAAGAGACCCAGTACTTC
many TRBJ2-1 TRBV29-1 TRBD1 CSVGGPRRDRGDNEQFF TGCAGCGTTGGGGGTCCCCGCCGGGACAGGGGGGACAATGAGCAGTTCTTC
many TRBJ1-5 TRBV20-1 . CSAAWDKNQPQHF TGCAGTGCCGCCTGGGACAAAAATCAGCCCCAGCATTTT
many TRBJ1-3 TRBV12-3/TRBV12-4 . CASRPPGNTIYF TGTGCCAGCAGGCCCCCTGGAAACACCATATATTTT
many TRBJ2-5 TRBV18 . CASSPLGLPQETQYF TGTGCCAGCTCACCGCTGGGACTTCCGCAAGAGACCCAGTACTTC
. TRBJ2-7 TRBV12-3/TRBV12-4 . CASSFGVRLGEQYF TGTGCCAGCAGTTTTGGGGTTCGCCTTGGCGAGCAGTACTTC
many TRBJ2-3 TRBV5-1 TRBD2 CASSLVASGHTDTQYF TGCGCCAGCAGCTTGGTGGCTAGCGGACACACAGATACGCAGTATTTT
many TRBJ2-1 TRBV7-2 . CASSFDPSYNEQFF TGTGCCAGCAGCTTTGACCCTTCCTACAATGAGCAGTTCTTC
many TRBJ2-3 TRBV3-1 . CASSQGKGVIPDTQYF TGTGCCAGCAGCCAAGGGAAGGGAGTGATTCCAGATACGCAGTATTTT
. TRBJ2-5 TRBV5-4 TRBD1 CASSSRQGPWETQYF TGTGCCAGCAGCTCGAGACAGGGCCCATGGGAGACCCAGTACTTC
few TRBJ2-1 TRBV6-2/TRBV6-3 TRBD2 CASSRGTSGRYNEQFF TGTGCCAGTTCGAGAGGGACTAGCGGACGTTACAATGAGCAGTTCTTC
many TRBJ2-4 TRBV19 . CASSQQKLAKNIQYF TGTGCCAGTAGTCAGCAGAAGCTAGCCAAAAACATTCAGTACTTC
many TRBJ2-1 TRBV27 TRBD2 CASTTGGSAIYNEQFF TGTGCCAGCACCACGGGGGGTAGCGCGATTTACAATGAGCAGTTCTTC
. TRBJ1-2 TRBV6-4 . CASSDGKNYGYTF TGTGCCAGCAGTGACGGCAAGAACTATGGCTACACCTTC
. TRBJ2-1 TRBV7-2 TRBD2 CASRMPGLAAPYNEQFF TGTGCCAGCAGGATGCCGGGACTAGCGGCCCCCTACAATGAGCAGTTCTTC